This T cell receptor beta chain was identified during a study of shared clonotypes between healthy human individuals. The ends were cut back, 0 bases at V and 2 bases at J, with 16 bases in the middle. Germline V gene sequence: CDR1 LGHNA, CDR2 YNFKEQ. CDR3 length equals 17 residues. Only CD45RO-negative cells positively selected for CCR7 counted as naive CD8 cells, so terminally differentiated effector memory CD45RA+ cells were excluded. Clones were read by immunoSEQ multiplex PCR, and TCRdb kept only the in-frame ones, dropping some. Of hundreds of thousands of clones listed, 95% are singletons. J is TRBJ2-5 and V is TRBV4-2, with D possibly being TRBD2 (6 bases). Sequencing was performed on naive CD8+ T cells sorted from blood. The receptor was isolated from a woman aged 25 to 45 in good health. The CDR3 nucleotides read TGTGCCAGCAGCCAAGATCCGAACGCGGGAATACAAGAGACCCAGTACTTC. Its translation: CASSQDPNAGIQETQYF.